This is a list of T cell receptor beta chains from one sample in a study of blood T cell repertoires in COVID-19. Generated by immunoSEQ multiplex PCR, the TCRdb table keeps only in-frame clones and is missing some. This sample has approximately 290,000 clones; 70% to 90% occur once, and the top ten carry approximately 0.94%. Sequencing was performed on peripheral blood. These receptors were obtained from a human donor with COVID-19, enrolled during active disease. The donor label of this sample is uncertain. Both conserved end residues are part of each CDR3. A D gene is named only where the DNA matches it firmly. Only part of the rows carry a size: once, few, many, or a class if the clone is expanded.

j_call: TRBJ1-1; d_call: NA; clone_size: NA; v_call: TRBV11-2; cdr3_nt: TGTGCCAGCAGCTTCCGAATGACAAACACTGAAGCTTTCTTT; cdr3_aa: CASSFRMTNTEAFF
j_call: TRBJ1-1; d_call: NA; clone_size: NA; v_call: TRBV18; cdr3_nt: TGTGCCAGCTCACCACGGGGGGGGACTGAAGCTTTCTTT; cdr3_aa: CASSPRGGTEAFF
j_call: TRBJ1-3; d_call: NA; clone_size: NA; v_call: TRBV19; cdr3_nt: TGTGCCAGCGTATCGGTTTCCTCCCCGGGATTCTCTGGAAACACCATATATTTT; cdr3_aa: CASVSVSSPGFSGNTIYF
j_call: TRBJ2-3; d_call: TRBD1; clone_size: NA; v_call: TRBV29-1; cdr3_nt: TGCAGCGTTGACCGTCAGGGGGTCTCAGATACGCAGTATTTT; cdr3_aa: CSVDRQGVSDTQYF
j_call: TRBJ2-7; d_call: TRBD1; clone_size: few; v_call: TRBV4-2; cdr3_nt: TGTGCCAGCAGCCAGGAGGACAGGCGTTCCTACGAGCAGTACTTC; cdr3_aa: CASSQEDRRSYEQYF
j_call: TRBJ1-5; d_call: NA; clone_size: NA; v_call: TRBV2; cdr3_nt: TGTGCCAGCAAGAGAGGCAGGGGCTCTCCAGAGGACAATCAGCCCCAGCATTTT; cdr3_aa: CASKRGRGSPEDNQPQHF
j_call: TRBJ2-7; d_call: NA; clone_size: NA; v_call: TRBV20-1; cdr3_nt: TGCAGTGCGGATAGCAGGGACGAGCAGTACTTC; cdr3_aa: CSADSRDEQYF
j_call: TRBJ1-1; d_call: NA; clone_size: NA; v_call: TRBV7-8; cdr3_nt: TGTGCCAGCAGCCTAGACGGGACACGGACTGAAGCTTTCTTT; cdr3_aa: CASSLDGTRTEAFF
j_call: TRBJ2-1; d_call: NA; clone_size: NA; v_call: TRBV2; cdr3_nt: TGTGCCAGCAGTGAATTTGACATTTACAATGAGCAGTTCTTC; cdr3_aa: CASSEFDIYNEQFF
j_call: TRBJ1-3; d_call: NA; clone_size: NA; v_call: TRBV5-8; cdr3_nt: TGTGCCAGCAGCTTGGTTCTGGTCAGTCACTCTGGAAACACCATATATTTT; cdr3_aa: CASSLVLVSHSGNTIYF
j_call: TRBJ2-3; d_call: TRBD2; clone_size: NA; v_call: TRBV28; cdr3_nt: TGTGCCAGCAGTTCCGCCGTGGCTAGCGGGAATACAGATACGCAGTATTTT; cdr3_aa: CASSSAVASGNTDTQYF
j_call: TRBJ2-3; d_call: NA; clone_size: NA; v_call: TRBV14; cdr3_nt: TGTGCCAGCAGCTTATTGCGGAGGGCAGCAGATACGCAGTATTTT; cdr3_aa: CASSLLRRAADTQYF
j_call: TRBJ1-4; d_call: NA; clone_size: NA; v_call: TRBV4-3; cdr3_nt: TGCGCCAGCAGCCAAGTCGCTAGAACTAATGAAAAACTGTTTTTT; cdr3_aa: CASSQVARTNEKLFF
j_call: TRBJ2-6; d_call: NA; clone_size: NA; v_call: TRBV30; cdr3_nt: TGTGCGTCAGGTGGGCAGTACGGGGCCAACGTCCTGACTTTC; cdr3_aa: CASGGQYGANVLTF
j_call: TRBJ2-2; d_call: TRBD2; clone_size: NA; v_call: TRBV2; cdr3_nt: TGTGCCAGCAGTGGGACTAGCGGGATGGTGTCCGGGGAGCTGTTTTTT; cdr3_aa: CASSGTSGMVSGELFF
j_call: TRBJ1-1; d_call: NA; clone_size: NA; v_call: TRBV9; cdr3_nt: TGTGCCAGCAGCGTAGAGGGGAGGGGCTCTGAAGCTTTCTTT; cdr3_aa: CASSVEGRGSEAFF
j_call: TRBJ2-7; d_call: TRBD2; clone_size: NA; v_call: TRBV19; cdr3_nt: TGTGCCAGTAGTATCGGCGGGAGGCTCTCCTACGAGCAGTACTTC; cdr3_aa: CASSIGGRLSYEQYF
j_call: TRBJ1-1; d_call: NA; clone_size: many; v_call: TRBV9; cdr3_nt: TGTGCCAGCAGCGTAGAGGCGAGGGGGATCGTGCACACTGAAGCTTTCTTT; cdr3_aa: CASSVEARGIVHTEAFF
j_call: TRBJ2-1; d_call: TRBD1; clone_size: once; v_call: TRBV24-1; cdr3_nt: TGTGCCACCAGTAGTGGTGCCGGGACAGACTCCTACAATGAGCAGTTCTTC; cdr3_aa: CATSSGAGTDSYNEQFF
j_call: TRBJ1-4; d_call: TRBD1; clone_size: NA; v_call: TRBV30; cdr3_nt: TGTGCCTGGAGTCTGCCAAGGGACAGGGATGAAAAACTGTTTTTT; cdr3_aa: CAWSLPRDRDEKLFF
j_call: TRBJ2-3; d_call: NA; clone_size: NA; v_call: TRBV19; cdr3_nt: TGTGCCAGTAGTATAAGAACAGGGAAAGATACGCAGTATTTT; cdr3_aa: CASSIRTGKDTQYF
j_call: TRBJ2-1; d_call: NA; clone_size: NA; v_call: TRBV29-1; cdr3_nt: TGCAGCGTTGGGGCAGGAAATGAGCAGTTCTTC; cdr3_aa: CSVGAGNEQFF
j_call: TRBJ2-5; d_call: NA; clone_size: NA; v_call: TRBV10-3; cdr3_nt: TGTGCCATCAGTGAGTTCTTAGGGGAGGCAAATGGGGAGACCCAGTACTTC; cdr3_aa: CAISEFLGEANGETQYF
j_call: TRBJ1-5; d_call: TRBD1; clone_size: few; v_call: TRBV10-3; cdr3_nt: TGTGCCATCAGTGACCCCAGGGGGCCGGGTGAGCCCCAGCATTTT; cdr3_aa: CAISDPRGPGEPQHF
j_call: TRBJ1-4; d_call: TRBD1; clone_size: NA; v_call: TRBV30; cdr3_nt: TGTGCCTGGAGAGGGGACAGGGTGAATGAAAAACTGTTTTTT; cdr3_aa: CAWRGDRVNEKLFF
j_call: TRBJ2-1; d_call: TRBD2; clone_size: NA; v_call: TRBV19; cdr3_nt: TGTGCCAGTTGTCCCCTAGCGGGAGTTTCCTACAATGAGCAGTTCTTC; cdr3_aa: CASCPLAGVSYNEQFF
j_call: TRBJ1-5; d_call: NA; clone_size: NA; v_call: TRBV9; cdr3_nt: TGTGCCAGCAGCGTAGGTGCAGGCAGGACGTCGGGAGAGCCCCAGCATTTT; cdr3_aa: CASSVGAGRTSGEPQHF
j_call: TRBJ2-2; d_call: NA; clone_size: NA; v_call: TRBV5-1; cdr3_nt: TGCGCCAGCAGCTTGTTTGACCAGACCGGGGGCGGGGAGCTGTTTTTT; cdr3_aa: CASSLFDQTGGGELFF
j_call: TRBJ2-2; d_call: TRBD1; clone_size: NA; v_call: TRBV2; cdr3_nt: TGTGCCAGCAGTGTAGGACAGGCCCACACCGGGGAGCTGTTTTTT; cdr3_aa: CASSVGQAHTGELFF
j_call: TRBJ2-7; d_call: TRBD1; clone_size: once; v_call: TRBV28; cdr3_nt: TGTGCCAGCACAGGGGGAGTCAGCCCGTCAGGATACGAGCAGTACTTC; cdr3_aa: CASTGGVSPSGYEQYF
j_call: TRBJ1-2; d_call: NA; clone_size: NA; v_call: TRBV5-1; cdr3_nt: TGCGCCAGCAGCTTGGGCGATTCGGGCTATGGCTACACCTTC; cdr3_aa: CASSLGDSGYGYTF
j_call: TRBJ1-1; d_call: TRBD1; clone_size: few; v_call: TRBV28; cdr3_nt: TGTGCCAGCAGTTATCCGCCCAGGGGGTTGGCTGAAGCTTTCTTT; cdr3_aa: CASSYPPRGLAEAFF
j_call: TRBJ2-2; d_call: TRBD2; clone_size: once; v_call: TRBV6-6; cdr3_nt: TGTGCCAGCAGTCTTTTAGCGGGAGGGCCGGGCACCGGGGAGCTGTTTTTT; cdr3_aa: CASSLLAGGPGTGELFF